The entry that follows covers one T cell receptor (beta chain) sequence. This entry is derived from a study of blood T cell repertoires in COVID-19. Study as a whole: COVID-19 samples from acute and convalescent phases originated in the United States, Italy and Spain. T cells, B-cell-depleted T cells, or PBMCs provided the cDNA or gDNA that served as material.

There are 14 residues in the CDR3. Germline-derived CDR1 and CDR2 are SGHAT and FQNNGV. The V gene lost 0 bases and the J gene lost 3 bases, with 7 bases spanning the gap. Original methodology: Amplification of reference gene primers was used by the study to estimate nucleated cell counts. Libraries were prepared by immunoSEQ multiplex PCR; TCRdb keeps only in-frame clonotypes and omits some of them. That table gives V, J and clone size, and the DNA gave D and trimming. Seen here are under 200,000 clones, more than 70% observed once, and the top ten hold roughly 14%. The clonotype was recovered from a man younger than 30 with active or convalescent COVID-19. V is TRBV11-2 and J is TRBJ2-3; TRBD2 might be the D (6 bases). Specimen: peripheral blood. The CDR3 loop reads CASSLDRGTDTQYF. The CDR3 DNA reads TGTGCCAGCAGCTTAGATCGGGGGACAGATACGCAGTATTTT.